The 22 T cell receptor beta chains presented below share a single source sample, sequenced in a study of T cell repertoires in cytomegalovirus infection. TCRdb passed the reads through MiXCR, listing each CDR3 protein once. The sample holds around 300,000 distinct CDR3 sequences, 20% to 25% seen once. No antigen is known for these receptors. Specimen: cultured PBMCs, collected from culture after CMV antigen stimulation. The receptors were gathered from a human donor in good health (CMV status not recorded). Some clones in this sample may be carry-over from other donors' samples.

The chain employs TRBV5-6 and TRBJ2-1; no firm D call. Germline CDR1 and CDR2: SGHDT and YYEEEE. The V and J ends lost 0 bases and 2 bases respectively, with 9 bases between them. The CDR3 is 15 residues long. The CDR3 protein is CASSLGPRTYNEQFF. The CDR3 nucleotides read TGTGCCAGCAGCTTGGGACCCAGGACCTACAATGAGCAGTTCTTC.

This clonotype appeared many times. The chain carries TRBV27 and TRBJ2-1; 7 nucleotides agree with TRBD1. CDR1 is MNHEY and CDR2 is SMNVEV in the germline V gene (reference sequence). The V gene end was trimmed by 1 base and the J gene end by 0 bases; junction bases not matched to a gene: 6. CDR3 size: 17 residues. The CDR3 reads CASSLLGQVSSYNEQFF. CDR3 nucleotide sequence: TGTGCCAGCAGTTTATTAGGACAGGTTTCCTCCTACAATGAGCAGTTCTTC.

This sequence joins TRBV4-1 and TRBJ2-1; TRBD2 agrees at 7 bases. Looked up from germline, CDR1 is MGHRA and CDR2 is YSYEKL. V shed 4 bases, J shed 6 bases, and the junction held 9 bases outside the gene matches. CDR3 length equals 15 residues. CDR3 region: CASSRGGGRANEQFF. CDR3 nucleotides: TGCGCCAGCAGCCGGGGGGGGGGGAGGGCCAATGAGCAGTTCTTC.

The gene calls are TRBV7-9 and TRBJ2-3; D remains unclear. Germline loops: CDR1 SEHNR, CDR2 FQNEAQ (reference sequence). V lost 1 base, J lost 0 bases, and 11 bases lay in between. The length of the CDR3 is 16 residues. CDR3 coding DNA: TGTGCCAGCAGCTTAGGAGCAGTCTCTAGCACAGATACGCAGTATTTT. This translates into CASSLGAVSSTDTQYF.

This clonotype was detected a few times. The J gene is TRBJ2-3, the V gene TRBV7-9; 7 bases agree with TRBD1. The germline V gene encodes CDR1 SEHNR and CDR2 FQNEAQ (reference sequence). This CDR3 is 14 amino acids long. V gave up 4 bases and J gave up 3 bases; unmatched junction bases: 4. CDR3: CASSYRGGTDTQYF. For the CDR3, the DNA is TGTGCCAGCAGCTACAGGGGCGGGACAGATACGCAGTATTTT.

This chain uses TRBV20-1 with TRBJ1-3; D gene ambiguous. The V end lost 5 bases, the J end lost 0 bases, and 11 bases lay between the germline ends. This CDR3 spans 14 amino acids. Germline values: CDR1 DFQATT, CDR2 SNEGSKA (reference sequence). The CDR3 loop reads CSAPGPGSGNTIYF. Written as DNA, the CDR3 is TGCAGTGCTCCAGGTCCGGGCTCTGGAAACACCATATATTTT.

This clonotype has a count of ten or more. The V gene is TRBV29-1, the J gene TRBJ1-1; D is ambiguous. The CDR3 covers 14 residues. The V end was cut by 0 bases, the J end by 1 base, with 9 bases between. Germline lookup yields CDR1 SQVTM and CDR2 ANQGSEA. As DNA, the CDR3 is TGCAGCGTTGAAGATCGGCCAAGGAACACTGAAGCTTTCTTT. Translation gives CSVEDRPRNTEAFF. Full variable domain (missing parts from reference TRBV29-1 and TRBJ1-1): SAVISQKPSRDICQRGTSLTIQCQVDSQVTMMFWYRQQPGQSLTLIATANQGSEATYESGFVIDKFPISRPNLTFSTLTVSNMSPEDSSIYLCSVEDRPRNTEAFFGQGTRLTVV.

The chain uses TRBV7-8 and TRBJ2-1; possibly TRBD2 for D (5 bases). V was cut by 0 bases and J by 2 bases, with 14 bases left in between. Germline CDR1 is SGHVS and CDR2 is FQNEAQ. The length of the CDR3 is 17 residues. CDR3 sequence reads: CASSLARTAGTYNEQFF. The CDR3 coding sequence is TGTGCCAGCAGCTTAGCCAGAACTGCCGGGACCTACAATGAGCAGTTCTTC.

This chain joins TRBV4-3 and TRBJ2-1, with D possibly TRBD2 on 5 matching bases. CDR1 LGHNA and CDR2 YSLEER come from the germline V gene. This CDR3 has 16 amino acids. V lost 0 bases, J lost 1 base, and 10 bases lay in between. As DNA, the CDR3 is TGCGCCAGCAGCCAAGAGGGGAGTACATCCTACAATGAGCAGTTCTTC. It is translated as CASSQEGSTSYNEQFF.

The chain recombines TRBV7-9 with TRBJ1-5, with 8 bases aligning to TRBD1. The germline CDR1 and CDR2 sequences are SEHNR and FQNEAQ (reference sequence). J gave up 1 base and V 5 bases, and 1 base lay outside the gene matches. CDR3 length: 14 residues. The CDR3: CASSNRGSNQPQHF. In nucleotides, the CDR3 is TGTGCCAGCAGCAACAGGGGGAGCAATCAGCCCCAGCATTTT.

The J gene is TRBJ1-5, the V gene TRBV12-3 or TRBV12-4; possibly TRBD1 for D (5 bases). This CDR3 comprises 15 residues. Trimming left V 7 bases short and J 6 bases short, with 19 bases between. The CDR3: CASTEEDRRGQPQHF. The DNA for the CDR3 is TGTGCCAGCACCGAAGAGGACCGAAGGGGTCAGCCCCAGCATTTT.

This chain connects TRBV12-3 or TRBV12-4 to TRBJ1-4, with D possibly TRBD1 on 6 matching bases. V lost 7 bases and J lost 2, with 20 bases in between. This CDR3 is built from 17 residues. CDR3 loop: CASNKRGGGTTNEKLFF. Written as DNA, the CDR3 is TGTGCCAGCAACAAAAGAGGAGGGGGAACGACTAATGAAAAACTGTTTTTT.

This clonotype was found many times. The V gene is TRBV7-2, the J gene TRBJ2-4; TRBD2 agrees at 9 bases. V lost 3 bases, J lost 6 bases, and 3 bases stayed unmatched. CDR1 SGHTA and CDR2 FQGNSA come from the germline V gene. This CDR3 contains 14 residues. The CDR3 DNA sequence: TGTGCCAGCAGCTTTTTGACTAGCGGAAACATTCAGTACTTC. Protein sequence: CASSFLTSGNIQYF. The variable domain in full, with the rest retrieved from reference TRBV7-2 and TRBJ2-4, is GAGVSQSPSNKVTEKGKDVELRCDPISGHTALYWYRQSLGQGLEFLIYFQGNSAPDKSGLPSDRFSAERTGGSVSTLTIQRTQQEDSAVYLCASSFLTSGNIQYFGAGTRLSVL.

In this sample, this clonotype turned up a few times. The V call is TRBV4-3, the J call TRBJ2-7, with D possibly matching TRBD1 (5 bases). Germline CDR1 and CDR2: LGHNA and YSLEER. V was cut by 0 bases and J by 0 bases, with 15 bases left in between. The CDR3 totals 17 residues. The CDR3 DNA reads as TGCGCCAGCAGCCAAGATTCTACAGGACCGAGCTCCTACGAGCAGTACTTC. It translates to CASSQDSTGPSSYEQYF.

This clonotype appeared a few times. V is TRBV10-3 and J is TRBJ1-1; 12 bases line up with TRBD1. V trimming: 6 bases; J trimming: 3 bases; junction bases outside the gene matches: 8. Germline CDR1 reads ENHRY; CDR2 reads SYGVKD. The CDR3 has 16 residues. CDR3 sequence (DNA): TGTGCCATCAGGGCCGGGACAGGGGGCGCGTACACTGAAGCTTTCTTT. Translating gives CAIRAGTGGAYTEAFF.

This clonotype has more than one count but fewer than ten. One end of the junction fails to match germline, which may point to a read error. This rearrangement joins TRBV2 to TRBJ1-5; tentatively, D is TRBD1 (5 bases). The CDR3 extends over 11 amino acids. Germline loops: CDR1 SNHLY, CDR2 FYNNEI. CDR3 bases: TGTGCCAGCAGTGGAAGACAGAAAATCATTTTT. Translation gives CASSGRQKIIF.

The chain joins TRBV10-3 to TRBJ1-2; D is uncertain. Trimming took off 2 bases at V and 13 bases at J, with 8 bases between the two ends. The CDR3 is made up of 10 amino acids. CDR1 and CDR2 from the germline V gene are ENHRY and SYGVKD. The CDR3 coding sequence is TGTGCCATCAGTGAGCCGAGCTTCACCTTC. Translation: CAISEPSFTF.

This chain links TRBV20-1 with TRBJ2-5; a possible D gene is TRBD2 (5 bases). V was trimmed by 1 base and J by 4 bases, leaving 13 bases between them. The CDR3 has 14 residues. Germline V gene sequence: CDR1 DFQATT, CDR2 SNEGSKA (reference sequence). CDR3 bases: TGCAGTGCTAGAGGGGCGACGAGGGTAGAGACCCAGTACTTC. It translates to CSARGATRVETQYF.

Many counts were recorded for this clonotype. The chain carries TRBV6-2 or TRBV6-3 and TRBJ2-1, with 12 bases that match TRBD2. Germline V gene sequence: CDR1 MNHEY, CDR2 SVGEGT. This CDR3 spans 17 amino acids. V lost 6 bases, J lost 7 bases, and 13 bases stayed unmatched. The CDR3 DNA reads TGTGCCAGCAGCAAAACACCTAGCGGGAGGGCCAGAAATGAGCAGTTCTTC. As protein: CASSKTPSGRARNEQFF.

This clonotype was counted many times. For the CDR3, the DNA is TGTGCCAGCAGCTTATACCTAAGAAGCGGGAGGGCCAGGATTACAGATACGCAGTATTTT. The encoded protein is CASSLYLRSGRARITDTQYF. The chain has TRBV7-2 and TRBJ2-3, with 10 nucleotides matching TRBD2. The CDR3 length is 20 residues. CDR1 SGHTA and CDR2 FQGNSA come from the germline V gene. V shed 2 bases, J shed 3 bases, and the junction held 17 bases outside the gene matches.

This clonotype was counted a few times. V usage is TRBV27 and J usage is TRBJ1-6; D remains unclear. Germline-derived CDR1 and CDR2 are MNHEY and SMNVEV (reference sequence). CDR3 length: 16 residues. V was trimmed by 3 bases and J by 10 bases, leaving 19 bases between them. CDR3 sequence: CASSFLTGGSHSPLHF. Here the CDR3 DNA reads TGTGCCAGCAGTTTTTTAACGGGTGGGTCGCACTCACCCCTCCACTTT.

J is TRBJ2-5 and V is TRBV6-8; TRBD2 aligns across 8 bases. J gave up 5 bases and V 8 bases, and 7 bases lay outside the gene matches. CDR1 MNHGY and CDR2 SAAAGT come from the germline V gene. CDR3 size: 13 residues. Written as DNA, the CDR3 is TGTGCCAGCTCCGGACTAGCTTGGGAGACCCAGTACTTC. It encodes CASSGLAWETQYF.